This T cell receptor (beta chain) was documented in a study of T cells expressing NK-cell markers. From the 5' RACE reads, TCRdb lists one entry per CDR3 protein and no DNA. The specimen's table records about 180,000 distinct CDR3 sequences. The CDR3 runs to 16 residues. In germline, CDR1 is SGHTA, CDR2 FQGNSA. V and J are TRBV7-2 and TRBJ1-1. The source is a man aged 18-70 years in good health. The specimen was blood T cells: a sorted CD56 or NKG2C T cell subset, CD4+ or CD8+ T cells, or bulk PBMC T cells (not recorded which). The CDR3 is CASSPSRRETNTEAFF.